This T cell receptor beta chain was identified during a study of shared clonotypes between healthy human individuals. Donors were Caucasian adults residing in Nashville, Tennessee, USA. Study outcomes and limitations: Few donors limited the genetic and exposure-history diversity represented.

The germline gives CDR1 SGHTA, CDR2 FQGTGA. The V and J ends lost 2 bases and 5 bases respectively, with 12 bases between them. The CDR3 sequence is 15 residues long. Loaded into unsorted PBMC replicate PCRs was 300 ng DNA, tens of thousands of T cell genomes. Researchers sequenced unsorted PBMC DNA using ten immunoSEQ deep assay plates. Profiled with immunoSEQ multiplex PCR; TCRdb holds only in-frame clones, not every one. The sample lists about 480,000 clones, 75% to 80% occurring once. Concerning this clone: Its specificity is not known.

This sequence joins TRBV7-3 and TRBJ2-2; tentative D call: TRBD2 (5 bases). Material for sequencing was PBMCs. The clonotype was recovered from a woman aged 40 to 50 in good health. Some clones in this sample may be carry-over from other donors' samples. The CDR3 sequence is CASSLGDRRTGELFF. The CDR3 nucleotides are TGTGCCAGCAGCTTAGGCGACCGGAGGACCGGGGAGCTGTTTTTT.